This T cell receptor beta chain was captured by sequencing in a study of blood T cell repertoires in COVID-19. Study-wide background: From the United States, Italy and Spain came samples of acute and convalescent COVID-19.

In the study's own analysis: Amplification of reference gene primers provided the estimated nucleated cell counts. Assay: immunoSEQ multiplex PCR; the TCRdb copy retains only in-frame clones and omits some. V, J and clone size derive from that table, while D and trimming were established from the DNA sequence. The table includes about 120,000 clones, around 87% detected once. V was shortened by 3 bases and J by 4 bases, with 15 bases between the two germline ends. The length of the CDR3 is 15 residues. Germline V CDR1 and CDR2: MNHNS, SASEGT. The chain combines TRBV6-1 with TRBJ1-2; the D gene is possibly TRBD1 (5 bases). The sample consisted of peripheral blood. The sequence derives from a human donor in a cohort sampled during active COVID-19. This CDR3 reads CASSDLGVFSYGYTF. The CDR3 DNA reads TGTGCCAGCAGTGATTTAGGGGTTTTCAGCTATGGCTACACCTTC.